These T cell receptor beta chains were read from a single sample in a study of CD8+ T cells in alopecia areata. Sequencing used immunoSEQ multiplex PCR; TCRdb keeps in-frame clones, though not all of them. This sample yields nearly 200,000 clones, of which 55% to 75% are seen a single time; about 5.1% belongs to the top ten. The sample here was CD4+ T cells sorted from blood, taken at week 24, from a patient treated with tofacitinib. Receptors originate from a human donor with alopecia areata. CDR3s include the opening cysteine and the closing phenylalanine or tryptophan. D genes are given only for firm matches. Size is stated for part of the rows, as once, few or many counts, or as a class when the clone is expanded.

abundance	d_gene	v_gene	j_gene	CDR3aa	CDR3nt
-	TRBD2	TRBV7-2	TRBJ2-2	CASSLAFLAGGTGELFF	TGTGCCAGCAGCTTAGCTTTCCTAGCGGGAGGCACCGGGGAGCTGTTTTTT
-	TRBD1	TRBV25-1	TRBJ2-5	CASSGLTGEETQYF	TGTGCCAGCAGTGGACTCACAGGGGAAGAGACCCAGTACTTC
few	TRBD1	TRBV18	TRBJ1-1	CASSGGQGTIEAFF	TGTGCCAGCTCTGGTGGACAGGGGACCATTGAAGCTTTCTTT
few	-	TRBV5-1	TRBJ2-3	CASSSNAASTDTQYF	TGCGCCAGCAGCTCAAACGCAGCTAGCACAGATACGCAGTATTTT
-	TRBD1	TRBV27	TRBJ2-1	CASRRQGWGEQFF	TGTGCCAGCAGAAGACAGGGATGGGGTGAGCAGTTCTTC
-	TRBD1	TRBV5-4	TRBJ2-5	CASRMTGMETQYF	TGTGCCAGCAGAATGACAGGGATGGAGACCCAGTACTTC
-	TRBD1	TRBV29-1	TRBJ1-1	CSVGDRGLRTEAFF	TGCAGCGTCGGAGACAGGGGTTTACGCACTGAAGCTTTCTTT
once	-	TRBV2	TRBJ1-2	CASSAGVANYGYTF	TGTGCCAGCAGTGCAGGCGTCGCTAACTATGGCTACACCTTC
few	TRBD2	TRBV7-2	TRBJ2-1	CASSLASGSNEQFF	TGTGCCAGCAGCTTGGCTAGCGGGAGTAATGAGCAGTTCTTC
-	-	TRBV5-1	TRBJ2-1	CASSLGNLGDNEQFF	TGCGCCAGCAGCTTGGGGAACTTAGGAGACAATGAGCAGTTCTTC
-	-	TRBV5-1	TRBJ1-2	CASSLRTDPNYGYTF	TGCGCCAGCAGCTTGAGGACAGACCCAAACTATGGCTACACCTTC
-	-	TRBV18	TRBJ1-5	CASSGEGSNQPQHF	TGTGCCAGCTCAGGAGAGGGTAGCAATCAGCCCCAGCATTTT
-	-	TRBV10-3	TRBJ1-2	CAISRDFNYGYTF	TGTGCCATCAGTCGGGATTTTAACTATGGCTACACCTTC
few	TRBD2	TRBV5-1	TRBJ2-2	CASSGTSEGTGELFF	TGCGCCAGCAGCGGCACTAGCGAAGGGACCGGGGAGCTGTTTTTT
-	-	TRBV29-1	TRBJ2-5	CSVREETQYF	TGCAGCGTCAGAGAAGAGACCCAGTACTTC
-	TRBD1	TRBV7-2	TRBJ1-2	CASSPHRGEDYGYTF	TGTGCCAGCAGCCCCCACAGGGGAGAAGACTATGGCTACACCTTC
few	-	TRBV14	TRBJ2-5	CASSPRAGTQETQYF	TGTGCCAGCAGCCCTCGAGCCGGGACGCAAGAGACCCAGTACTTC
-	TRBD1	TRBV6-5	TRBJ2-7	CASRLGQATYEQYF	TGTGCCAGCAGGTTGGGACAGGCCACCTACGAGCAGTACTTC
few	-	TRBV27	TRBJ2-4	CASSFGRTYKNIQYF	TGTGCCAGCAGTTTTGGTCGGACCTACAAAAACATTCAGTACTTC
few	TRBD2	TRBV30	TRBJ2-7	CGVAGHYEQYF	TGTGGTGTAGCGGGGCACTACGAGCAGTACTTC
few	-	TRBV2	TRBJ2-5	CASSVLVGRGETQYF	TGTGCCAGCAGTGTGTTGGTCGGCCGCGGGGAGACCCAGTACTTC
-	-	TRBV30	TRBJ1-5	CAWSVSSRNQPQHF	TGTGCCTGGAGTGTATCCAGCCGCAATCAGCCCCAGCATTTT
-	TRBD1	TRBV19	TRBJ1-2	CASSPDRGRNYGYTF	TGTGCCAGTAGTCCTGACAGGGGGCGCAACTATGGCTACACCTTC
few	TRBD1	TRBV18	TRBJ1-2	CASSTDRLTNYGYTF	TGTGCCAGCTCAACGGACAGGCTTACTAACTATGGCTACACCTTC
-	-	TRBV2	TRBJ1-1	CASRAVTEAFF	TGTGCCAGCAGGGCGGTCACTGAAGCTTTCTTT
-	-	TRBV23-1	TRBJ1-1	CASSQRAGVEFVNTEAFF	TGCGCCAGCAGTCAGCGGGCAGGGGTCGAATTCGTGAACACTGAAGCTTTCTTT
-	TRBD2	TRBV10-3	TRBJ2-1	CAIMPSGGDSYNEQFF	TGTGCCATCATGCCTAGCGGGGGGGACTCCTACAATGAGCAGTTCTTC
-	-	TRBV30	TRBJ2-2	CAWRGRVQIGELFF	TGTGCCTGGAGAGGCAGGGTGCAAATCGGGGAGCTGTTTTTT
-	-	TRBV6-5	TRBJ1-5	CASSYSGVRNQPQHF	TGTGCCAGCAGTTACTCGGGGGTCAGGAATCAGCCCCAGCATTTT
-	TRBD2	TRBV2	TRBJ2-7	CASSVSGGEQYF	TGTGCCAGCAGTGTTTCGGGGGGCGAGCAGTACTTC
few	TRBD1	TRBV10-3	TRBJ1-2	CAISNDRAYGYTF	TGTGCCATCAGTAATGACAGGGCCTATGGCTACACCTTC
-	-	TRBV30	TRBJ1-5	CAWNKKAGARGNQPQHF	TGTGCCTGGAATAAAAAGGCGGGGGCTCGGGGCAATCAGCCCCAGCATTTT
once	TRBD2	TRBV7-2	TRBJ2-7	CASSPGLAATEQYF	TGTGCCAGCAGCCCGGGGCTAGCGGCGACCGAGCAGTACTTC
once	-	TRBV6-6	TRBJ1-1	CASGRNTEAFF	TGTGCCAGCGGACGGAACACTGAAGCTTTCTTT
-	TRBD2	TRBV14	TRBJ2-7	CASSRTSGTSYEQYF	TGTGCCAGCAGCCGGACTAGCGGCACCTCCTACGAGCAGTACTTC
few	TRBD2	TRBV6-5	TRBJ2-7	CASSRSGTPLYEQYF	TGTGCCAGCAGTAGGAGCGGGACCCCTTTGTACGAGCAGTACTTC
-	TRBD1	TRBV27	TRBJ2-7	CASSQGQGRPYEQYF	TGTGCCAGCAGTCAAGGACAGGGTCGGCCCTACGAGCAGTACTTC
-	-	TRBV11-2	TRBJ2-7	CASSLDIYEQYF	TGTGCCAGCAGCTTAGACATCTACGAGCAGTACTTC
-	-	TRBV18	TRBJ2-6	CASSPITNSGANVLTF	TGTGCCAGCTCACCGATCACAAACTCTGGGGCCAACGTCCTGACTTTC
-	-	TRBV5-4	TRBJ2-1	CASSTDITVYNEQFF	TGTGCCAGCAGCACGGATATAACAGTATACAATGAGCAGTTCTTC